Shown below are 31 T cell receptor beta chains from a single sample sequenced in a study of T cell repertoires in cytomegalovirus infection (dated by TCRdb to between 2019 and 2020). No antigens are known for them. Data came from an Illumina HiSeq 1500. The public reads were reanalyzed by TCRdb: fastp trimming at Q25, MiXCR alignment, in-frame beta chains only. For every CDR3 protein sequence, its rows merge into one entry that carries the most common genes and DNA. The sample table holds roughly 860,000 distinct CDR3 sequences, of which approximately 32% were seen once. Together, the top ten hold 9.5% to 15% of the sample. The sample's treatment or condition label, decoded: in vitro stimulation with specific CMV peptide epitopes to enrich CMV-specific T cells. Here the sequenced sample was cultured CD8+ T cells from PBMCs, taken from culture after CMV antigen stimulation. The receptor set was obtained from a human donor in good health (CMV status not recorded). Some clones in this sample may be carry-over from other donors' samples.

This sequence joins TRBV5-8 and TRBJ1-1; tentatively, D is TRBD1 (5 bases). From germline, CDR1 is SGHTS and CDR2 YDEGEE. Trimming pared 1 base from V and 7 bases from J, leaving 11 bases between. This CDR3 is 13 amino acids long. CDR3 sequence (DNA): TGTGCCAGCAGCTTGTGGGGGACGAGTGAAGCTTTCTTT. Encoded protein: CASSLWGTSEAFF.

The count of this clonotype is one. Just one base apart from a much larger clone, this may be a read error. The gene calls are TRBV7-6 and TRBJ1-6, with 7 bases aligning to TRBD1. This CDR3 has 17 amino acids. J was trimmed by 8 bases and V by 4 bases; bases with no gene match: 14. Germline assignment: CDR1 SGHVS and CDR2 FNYEAQ. Written as DNA, the CDR3 is TGTGCCAGCAGCTCGTACCCCAACAGGGGAAAGGATTCACCCCTCCACTTT. Translation gives CASSSYPNRGKDSPLHF.

The chain recombines TRBV11-2 with TRBJ2-5, with no clear D. The CDR3 has 15 residues. V dropped 5 bases and J dropped 2 bases, with 15 bases sitting between them. Germline V gene sequence: CDR1 SGHAT, CDR2 FQNNGV. The CDR3 nucleotides read TGTGCCAGCAGCCTCGCTTGGGGTGTACAAGAGACCCAGTACTTC. Protein product: CASSLAWGVQETQYF.

In regard to this clonotype: Since a much larger clone is just one base distant, this may be a read error. The V gene is TRBV12-3 or TRBV12-4, the J gene TRBJ2-3; 12 bases match TRBD2. The CDR3 covers 18 residues. This CDR3 reads CANSFRLAGVPSTDTQYF. Here the CDR3 DNA reads TGTGCCAACAGTTTTCGACTAGCGGGGGTACCTAGCACAGATACGCAGTATTTT.

The chain recombines TRBV6-5 with TRBJ2-7; 9 bases line up with TRBD1. Trimming at V came to 8 bases and at J to 6 bases, leaving 8 bases not matched to a gene. Germline lookup yields CDR1 MNHEY and CDR2 SVGAGI. The CDR3 totals 13 residues. The CDR3 region is CASGLDRGFEQYF. The CDR3 DNA sequence: TGTGCCAGCGGGTTGGACAGGGGTTTCGAGCAGTACTTC.

This clonotype has only a few counts. The V call is TRBV19, the J call TRBJ2-3, with D hard to call. Trimming shortened V by 2 bases and J by 6 bases, and 9 bases separated the two germline ends. This CDR3 has 13 amino acids. Germline V gives CDR1 LNHDA, CDR2 SQIVND (reference sequence). This CDR3 reads CASSITEKDTQYF. Written as DNA, the CDR3 is TGTGCCAGTAGTATAACAGAAAAGGATACGCAGTATTTT.

The chain has TRBV7-6 and TRBJ1-2; TRBD1 is a possible D gene (6 bases). CDR1 is SGHVS and CDR2 is FNYEAQ in the germline V gene. This CDR3 has 16 amino acids. V was trimmed by 1 base and J by 6 bases, leaving 18 bases between them. This chain's CDR3 is CASSLDSHREGDGYTF. For the CDR3, the DNA is TGTGCCAGCAGCTTAGACTCCCACAGGGAAGGGGATGGCTACACCTTC.

This clonotype showed up just a few times. The V gene is TRBV20-1, the J gene TRBJ1-3, with D maybe TRBD1 (5 bases). Trimming left V 1 base short and J 0 bases short, with 7 bases between. The CDR3 spans 14 residues. The germline gives CDR1 DFQATT, CDR2 SNEGSKA (reference sequence). The DNA for the CDR3 is TGCAGTGCTAGAGTTAGGGGCTCTGGAAACACCATATATTTT. It translates to CSARVRGSGNTIYF.

The CDR3, as DNA: TGTGCCAGCAGTTTAATGGGACAGCCATACAATGAGCAGTTCTTC. It encodes CASSLMGQPYNEQFF. The chain joins TRBV27 to TRBJ2-1, with 7 bases that match TRBD1. Germline CDR1 is MNHEY and CDR2 is SMNVEV (reference sequence). The CDR3 spans 15 residues. Trimming removed 2 bases from V and 4 bases from J; junction bases left unmatched: 5.

The gene calls are TRBV28 and TRBJ1-5; D ambiguous. Germline CDR1 and CDR2: MDHEN and SYDVKM. The CDR3 is 15 residues long. The ends were cut back, 6 bases at V and 2 bases at J, with 14 bases in the middle. The CDR3 region is CASRTWRGGNQPQHF. CDR3 coding DNA: TGTGCCAGCAGAACATGGCGTGGGGGCAATCAGCCCCAGCATTTT. Looking up the rest from reference TRBV28 and TRBJ1-5 gives the full variable domain: DVKVTQSSRYLVKRTGEKVFLECVQDMDHENMFWYRQDPGLGLRLIYFSYDVKMKEKGDIPEGYSVSREKKERFSLILESASTNQTSMYLCASRTWRGGNQPQHFGDGTRLSIL.

The CDR3 coding sequence is TGTGCCAGCAGTTACAGGGTTGGGGACGGGGAGAACACTGAAGCTTTCTTT. Translation: CASSYRVGDGENTEAFF. This chain connects TRBV6-2 or TRBV6-3 to TRBJ1-1, with D possibly TRBD1 on 5 matching bases. CDR1 and CDR2 from the germline V gene are MNHEY and SVGEGT. V dropped 2 bases and J dropped 1 base, with 17 bases sitting between them. This CDR3 is built from 17 residues.

The gene calls are TRBV6-5 and TRBJ1-1; D is unclear. With 0 bases removed from V and 4 bases from J, the gap between germline ends came to 12 bases. This CDR3 spans 15 amino acids. CDR1 and CDR2 from the germline V gene are MNHEY and SVGAGI. This CDR3 reads CASSYSSTSGTEAFF. The CDR3 DNA is TGTGCCAGCAGTTACTCGAGCACCAGTGGCACTGAAGCTTTCTTT.

The gene calls are TRBV2 and TRBJ2-1; D call uncertain. This CDR3 region has 14 residues. Trimming removed 8 bases from V and 0 bases from J, with 11 bases in between. Germline assignment: CDR1 SNHLY and CDR2 FYNNEI. CDR3 sequence: CASADLSSYNEQFF. CDR3 bases: TGTGCCAGCGCGGATCTTAGCTCCTACAATGAGCAGTTCTTC.

The chain combines TRBV7-2 with TRBJ1-5; D unclear. The J call is uncertain, as TRBJ2-3 better fits the DNA end. CDR3 length: 18 residues. Germline V CDR1 and CDR2: SGHTA, FQGNSA. The CDR3 DNA reads TGTGCCAGCAGCTTGAAAACAGACGGCGATGATTGGGATCAGCCCCAGTATTTT. This codes for CASSLKTDGDDWDQPQYF.

V usage is TRBV7-8 and J usage is TRBJ1-4; D is unresolved. The CDR3 loop spans 15 amino acids. V was cut by 1 base and J by 6 bases, with 12 bases left in between. Germline lookup yields CDR1 SGHVS and CDR2 FQNEAQ. The CDR3 DNA follows: TGTGCCAGCAGCTTAGTGTCCACCACCGATGAAAAACTGTTTTTT. It yields the protein CASSLVSTTDEKLFF.

This chain uses TRBV7-9 with TRBJ2-1; 15 bases match TRBD2. CDR3 length equals 18 residues. CDR1 and CDR2 (germline): SEHNR, FQNEAQ (reference sequence). After removal of 1 base from V and 6 bases from J, the junction contained 7 bases not matched to a gene. CDR3 nucleotides: TGTGCCAGCAGCTTAGTACCCGGGACTAGCGGGGGGTTCAATGAGCAGTTCTTC. Its protein is CASSLVPGTSGGFNEQFF.

In this sample, this clonotype turned up a few times. The chain combines TRBV10-3 with TRBJ1-2, with 8 bases fitting TRBD1. The CDR3 has 18 residues. Germline values: CDR1 ENHRY, CDR2 SYGVKD. V was pared by 0 bases and J by 0 bases, with 9 bases of the junction left unmatched. CDR3 region: CAISESASGGDSNYGYTF. CDR3 sequence (DNA): TGTGCCATCAGTGAGTCGGCGTCAGGGGGCGATTCTAACTATGGCTACACCTTC.

There are a few counts of this clonotype. This chain connects TRBV25-1 to TRBJ2-7; 10 nucleotides align to TRBD1. The V gene end was trimmed by 3 bases and the J gene end by 4 bases; junction bases not matched to a gene: 12. The CDR3 has 17 residues. Germline values: CDR1 MGHDK, CDR2 SYGVNS. The CDR3 bases are TGTGCCAGCAGTGACCCCACCGGGGACAGGGGAAGTTACGAGCAGTACTTC. It translates to CASSDPTGDRGSYEQYF.

The chain links TRBV5-4 to TRBJ2-7; tentatively, D is TRBD2 (6 bases). V lost 0 bases to trimming and J lost 3 bases, with 13 bases between them. The CDR3 runs 15 residues. Per the germline V gene, CDR1 is SGHNT and CDR2 is YYREEE (reference sequence). CDR3 region: CASSLDFGTRYEQYF. The DNA for the CDR3 is TGTGCCAGCAGCTTGGATTTCGGGACTCGCTACGAGCAGTACTTC. The entire variable domain, with the rest obtained from reference TRBV5-4 and TRBJ2-7, is as follows: ETGVTQSPTHLIKTRGQQVTLRCSSQSGHNTVSWYQQALGQGPQFIFQYYREEENGRGNFPPRFSGLQFPNYSSELNVNALELDDSALYLCASSLDFGTRYEQYFGPGTRLTVT.

The table lists this clonotype with a few counts. The chain employs TRBV14 and TRBJ1-2; no reliable D call. CDR1 is SGHDN, CDR2 FVKESK, per germline. The CDR3 has 14 amino acids. The V end was cut by 0 bases, the J end by 6 bases, with 11 bases between. Written as DNA, the CDR3 is TGTGCCAGCAGCCAAGAAAGAGGCCCTAATGGCTACACCTTC. Protein product: CASSQERGPNGYTF.

The V gene is TRBV11-2, the J gene TRBJ1-2, with TRBD1 matching over 9 bases. This CDR3 comprises 15 residues. V trimming: 6 bases; J trimming: 2 bases; junction bases outside the gene matches: 7. Looked up from germline, CDR1 is SGHAT and CDR2 is FQNNGV. CDR3 nucleotides: TGTGCCAGCAGGGGAACAGGGGGCACGAACTATGGCTACACCTTC. Its protein is CASRGTGGTNYGYTF.

The chain links TRBV19 to TRBJ1-1; D is possibly TRBD1 (5 bases). V gave up 7 bases and J gave up 2 bases, with 14 bases separating them. The CDR3 totals 14 residues. CDR1 LNHDA and CDR2 SQIVND come from the germline V gene (reference sequence). DNA for the CDR3: TGTGCCAGTACCTGGGGACGGTCAAACACTGAAGCTTTCTTT. Translating gives CASTWGRSNTEAFF.

The chain has TRBV27 and TRBJ1-4, with D maybe TRBD1 (5 bases). CDR1 is MNHEY, CDR2 SMNVEV, per germline (reference sequence). The CDR3 contains 15 residues. V lost 7 bases to trimming and J lost 6 bases, with 18 bases between them. Here the CDR3 DNA reads TGTGCCAGCACTGCCCGTAGTGGGACCCATGAAAAACTGTTTTTT. This translates into CASTARSGTHEKLFF.

The rearrangement uses TRBV6-1 and TRBJ2-6; D is unresolved. V was shortened by 2 bases and J by 0 bases, with 2 bases between the two germline ends. The CDR3 sequence is 14 residues long. Looked up from germline, CDR1 is MNHNS and CDR2 is SASEGT. CDR3 loop: CASSENSGANVLTF. CDR3 sequence (DNA): TGTGCCAGCAGTGAAAACTCTGGGGCCAACGTCCTGACTTTC.

The chain employs TRBV7-9 and TRBJ1-2, with a possible D match to TRBD1 (5 bases). V gave up 2 bases and J gave up 2 bases, with 12 bases separating them. The V gene's germline CDR1 is SEHNR and CDR2 FQNEAQ (reference sequence). The CDR3 loop spans 15 amino acids. CDR3: CASSLWGEGNYGYTF. The CDR3 nucleotides read TGTGCCAGCAGCTTATGGGGGGAAGGGAACTATGGCTACACCTTC.

The chain joins TRBV19 to TRBJ1-1; a possible D gene is TRBD1 (5 bases). The V and J ends lost 7 bases and 7 bases respectively, with 13 bases between them. The CDR3 is 12 residues long. Germline V gene lookup returns CDR1 LNHDA and CDR2 SQIVND (reference sequence). The CDR3 sequence is CASMGPGIEAFF. The DNA for the CDR3 is TGTGCCAGTATGGGACCCGGAATTGAAGCTTTCTTT.

The chain employs TRBV7-9 and TRBJ2-7; no reliable D call. The CDR3 loop spans 14 amino acids. The V gene's germline CDR1 is SEHNR and CDR2 FQNEAQ (reference sequence). V lost 5 bases and J lost 5, with 16 bases in between. The CDR3 region is CASSTPGYSNEQYF. The CDR3 nucleotides are TGTGCCAGCAGCACCCCCGGATATTCGAACGAGCAGTACTTC.

V is TRBV6-8 and J is TRBJ2-5; D unresolved. Germline-derived CDR1 and CDR2 are MNHGY and SAAAGT. The CDR3 covers 11 residues. V was shortened by 6 bases and J by 6 bases, with 8 bases between the two germline ends. The CDR3 DNA sequence: TGTGCCAGCAGAGGTGGGCAGACCCAGTACTTC. This translates into CASRGGQTQYF.

This clonotype was picked up one time. This chain connects TRBV7-9 to TRBJ1-1, with 8 bases that match TRBD1. This CDR3 is built from 16 residues. V dropped 5 bases and J dropped 1; count of bases not matched to a gene: 9. The germline V gene encodes CDR1 SEHNR and CDR2 FQNEAQ (reference sequence). The CDR3 is CASSPKTGVGNTEAFF. The CDR3 DNA reads TGTGCCAGCAGCCCCAAGACAGGGGTGGGGAACACTGAAGCTTTCTTT.

The V gene is TRBV7-8, the J gene TRBJ2-7; TRBD2 aligns across 8 bases. This CDR3 region has 16 residues. Per the germline V gene, CDR1 is SGHVS and CDR2 is FQNEAQ. After removal of 4 bases from V and 1 base from J, the junction contained 9 bases not matched to a gene. The DNA for the CDR3 is TGTGCCAGCAGCTCGGCACTAGCGGATAATTCCTACGAGCAGTACTTC. Its translation: CASSSALADNSYEQYF.

The sample holds a few counts of this clonotype. The chain recombines TRBV11-2 with TRBJ2-4; D not resolved. Trimming took 0 bases from V and 8 from J, leaving 8 bases between them. The CDR3 is made up of 13 amino acids. Germline CDR1 reads SGHAT; CDR2 reads FQNNGV. The CDR3 here is CASSLEVPYIQYF. CDR3 DNA: TGTGCCAGCAGCTTAGAGGTCCCATACATTCAGTACTTC.